This is a list of T cell receptor beta chains from one sample in a study of radiation and T cells in renal cell carcinoma. Produced via immunoSEQ multiplex PCR; TCRdb's table is partial and in-frame only. The sample carries roughly 120,000 clones, approximately 80% recorded once. Here the sequenced sample was blood, taken from a patient whose treatment included radiotherapy and nephrectomy. The receptors originated from a woman aged 55-70 years with renal cell carcinoma. The CDR3 runs from the conserved cysteine through the conserved F or W. A D gene is named only where the DNA matches it firmly. Clone size is shown for a subset of rows, as once, few, many or a class of expanded clone.

TRBJ2-7 . . TRBV5-6 CASTWGPTGYEQYF TGTGCCAGCACCTGGGGACCCACCGGTTACGAGCAGTACTTC
TRBJ2-7 . . TRBV5-1 CASSDGLNHEQYF TGCGCCAGCAGCGATGGACTAAACCACGAGCAGTACTTC
TRBJ1-1 . TRBD1 TRBV7-6 CASSLAAGGMNTEAFF TGTGCCAGCAGCTTAGCCGCAGGGGGTATGAACACTGAAGCTTTCTTT
TRBJ2-5 . . TRBV18 CASSPSGETQYF TGTGCCAGCTCACCCTCCGGGGAGACCCAGTACTTC
TRBJ1-1 few . TRBV27 CASTRWGRNTEAFF TGTGCCAGCACCCGGTGGGGACGGAACACTGAAGCTTTCTTT
TRBJ2-2 . . TRBV19 CASSPPGGELFF TGTGCCAGTAGTCCACCGGGCGGGGAGCTGTTTTTT
TRBJ2-1 . . TRBV2 CASREEDSDDEQFF TGTGCCAGCAGGGAGGAGGACAGCGACGATGAGCAGTTCTTC
TRBJ1-2 once TRBD1 TRBV6-6 CASSYSYGTGIGYTF TGTGCCAGCAGTTACTCGTACGGGACAGGGATTGGCTACACCTTC
TRBJ2-3 . . TRBV7-3 CASSLDGTTSDTQYF TGTGCCAGCAGCTTAGATGGGACAACCTCAGATACGCAGTATTTT
TRBJ1-2 . . TRBV19 CASSIESDYGYTF TGTGCCAGTAGTATAGAATCAGACTATGGCTACACCTTC
TRBJ2-7 . . TRBV2 CASSVPDSSISYEQYF TGTGCCAGCAGCGTCCCGGACAGCTCAATCTCCTACGAGCAGTACTTC
TRBJ2-1 . . TRBV5-4 CASSLASAEQFF TGTGCCAGCAGCTTGGCCAGTGCAGAGCAGTTCTTC
TRBJ1-1 . . TRBV7-9 CASRWPFTEAFF TGTGCCAGCAGGTGGCCGTTCACTGAAGCTTTCTTT
TRBJ2-7 . TRBD1 TRBV27 CASSLGTAYEQYF TGTGCCAGCAGTTTAGGGACAGCCTACGAGCAGTACTTC
TRBJ2-2 . . TRBV5-1 CASSFVSGVNTGELFF TGCGCCAGCAGCTTTGTTTCGGGGGTGAACACCGGGGAGCTGTTTTTT
TRBJ1-1 . TRBD1 TRBV10-3 CAISGDRMGPEAFF TGTGCCATCAGTGGGGACAGGATGGGTCCTGAAGCTTTCTTT
TRBJ2-3 . . TRBV27 CASTPLGGADTQYF TGTGCCAGCACCCCCCTCGGGGGCGCGGATACGCAGTATTTT
TRBJ1-2 . TRBD1 TRBV7-9 CASSPAGQANYGYTF TGTGCCAGCAGCCCAGCGGGACAGGCTAACTATGGCTACACCTTC
TRBJ2-5 . TRBD1 TRBV4-3 CASSQEWTGLKETQYF TGCGCCAGCAGCCAGGAGTGGACAGGGCTGAAAGAGACCCAGTACTTC
TRBJ1-1 . . TRBV5-1 CASSAGHGRDTEAFF TGCGCCAGCAGCGCGGGACACGGGAGAGACACTGAAGCTTTCTTT
TRBJ2-7 . . TRBV5-1 CASSPGQPSYEQYF TGCGCCAGCAGCCCAGGACAGCCCTCCTACGAGCAGTACTTC
TRBJ2-3 once TRBD2 TRBV2 CASSYLLAGTDTQYF TGTGCCAGCAGTTACCTACTAGCGGGCACAGATACGCAGTATTTT
TRBJ2-7 . . TRBV6-5 CASSYSGGSYEQYF TGTGCCAGCAGTTACTCGGGCGGGTCCTACGAGCAGTACTTC
TRBJ1-5 . . TRBV28 CASSLRGDNQPQHF TGTGCCAGCAGTTTACGAGGCGACAATCAGCCCCAGCATTTT
TRBJ2-3 . . TRBV28 CASSTRTGRDTQYF TGTGCCAGCAGTACTCGGACGGGCAGGGATACGCAGTATTTT
TRBJ2-2 . TRBD1 TRBV14 CASSQDLGTGGTGELFF TGTGCCAGCAGCCAAGATCTTGGAACAGGGGGCACCGGGGAGCTGTTTTTT
TRBJ2-1 . . TRBV6-5 CASSYQRDSSYNEQFF TGTGCCAGCAGTTACCAGCGGGACAGCTCCTACAATGAGCAGTTCTTC
TRBJ1-5 . . TRBV7-2 CASSWSSGQPQHF TGTGCCAGCAGCTGGTCAAGCGGTCAGCCCCAGCATTTT
TRBJ1-1 . TRBD1 TRBV5-6 CASSSISGGGTEAFF TGTGCCAGCAGCTCGATATCAGGGGGAGGTACTGAAGCTTTCTTT
TRBJ2-3 . . TRBV9 CASSVTAVADTQYF TGTGCCAGCAGCGTAACGGCAGTCGCAGATACGCAGTATTTT
TRBJ1-1 . . TRBV6-5 CASSEDPNAEAFF TGTGCCAGCAGTGAAGACCCGAACGCTGAAGCTTTCTTT
TRBJ1-4 . TRBD1 TRBV2 CASSPGQGSGKLFF TGTGCCAGCAGCCCAGGACAGGGGTCGGGAAAACTGTTTTTT
TRBJ1-1 . . TRBV19 CASMWGPMNTEAFF TGTGCCAGTATGTGGGGGCCAATGAACACTGAAGCTTTCTTT
TRBJ1-2 . . TRBV12-5 CASVPARGLWYGYTF TGTGCTAGTGTCCCCGCCCGGGGGCTGTGGTATGGCTACACCTTC
TRBJ2-5 . . TRBV14 CASSQGWMQETQYF TGTGCCAGCAGCCAGGGCTGGATGCAAGAGACCCAGTACTTC
TRBJ2-3 . TRBD2 TRBV10-3 CAISVSLAGGRGTDTQYF TGTGCCATCAGTGTCTCTTTAGCGGGGGGGCGCGGCACAGATACGCAGTATTTT
TRBJ2-7 few TRBD1 TRBV6-1 CASTTHPGQGYEQYF TGTGCCAGCACTACACACCCGGGACAGGGGTACGAGCAGTACTTC
TRBJ1-1 . . TRBV14 CASSQEGRTVNTEAFF TGTGCCAGCAGCCAAGAGGGACGGACTGTGAACACTGAAGCTTTCTTT
TRBJ1-2 few . TRBV11-2 CASSSRSGRIIYGYTF TGTGCCAGCAGTTCCCGAAGCGGACGGATTATCTATGGCTACACCTTC
TRBJ2-3 . TRBD2 TRBV30 CAWSGTRTSGSGDTQYF TGTGCCTGGAGCGGAACCCGGACTAGCGGGAGTGGAGATACGCAGTATTTT
TRBJ1-1 . . TRBV30 CAWSWANKLINTEAFF TGTGCCTGGAGTTGGGCAAACAAATTAATTAACACTGAAGCTTTCTTT
TRBJ2-7 . . TRBV5-6 CASSPAGKPYEQYF TGTGCCAGCAGCCCGGCAGGGAAACCCTACGAGCAGTACTTC
TRBJ2-1 . TRBD2 TRBV10-3 CAIRGLAGGNEQFF TGTGCCATCAGGGGACTAGCGGGAGGTAATGAGCAGTTCTTC
TRBJ1-1 . . TRBV6-4 CASSDSQNTEAFF TGTGCCAGCAGTGACAGTCAGAACACTGAAGCTTTCTTT
TRBJ1-5 . TRBD1 TRBV5-1 CASSRWTGSDQPQHF TGCGCCAGCAGCCGATGGACAGGGTCGGATCAGCCCCAGCATTTT
TRBJ2-1 . TRBD1 TRBV7-6 CASSPGQGPYNEQFF TGTGCCAGCAGCCCGGGACAGGGCCCCTACAATGAGCAGTTCTTC
TRBJ1-2 once . TRBV19 CATTTRNYGYTF TGTGCCACCACGACAAGGAACTATGGCTACACCTTC
TRBJ1-1 . . TRBV28 CASSSRNPSQNTEAFF TGTGCCAGCAGCTCGAGAAATCCAAGCCAGAACACTGAAGCTTTCTTT
TRBJ1-5 . TRBD1 TRBV18 CASSPRQGKGNQPQHF TGTGCCAGCTCACCACGACAGGGGAAGGGCAATCAGCCCCAGCATTTT
TRBJ1-4 . . TRBV7-2 CASSYPPEKLFF TGTGCCAGCAGCTACCCTCCCGAAAAACTGTTTTTT
TRBJ1-3 . . TRBV6-1 CASESGSGNTIYF TGTGCCAGCGAAAGTGGCTCTGGAAACACCATATATTTT
TRBJ2-7 . . TRBV29-1 CSVGAGPYEQYF TGCAGCGTTGGTGCGGGGCCCTACGAGCAGTACTTC
TRBJ1-3 . TRBD1 TRBV2 CASTQRGGQGNTIYF TGTGCCAGCACCCAACGGGGGGGACAGGGAAACACCATATATTTT
TRBJ2-1 . TRBD2 TRBV7-2 CASSRKRGGLNEQFF TGTGCCAGCAGCAGAAAGCGGGGGGGCCTCAATGAGCAGTTCTTC